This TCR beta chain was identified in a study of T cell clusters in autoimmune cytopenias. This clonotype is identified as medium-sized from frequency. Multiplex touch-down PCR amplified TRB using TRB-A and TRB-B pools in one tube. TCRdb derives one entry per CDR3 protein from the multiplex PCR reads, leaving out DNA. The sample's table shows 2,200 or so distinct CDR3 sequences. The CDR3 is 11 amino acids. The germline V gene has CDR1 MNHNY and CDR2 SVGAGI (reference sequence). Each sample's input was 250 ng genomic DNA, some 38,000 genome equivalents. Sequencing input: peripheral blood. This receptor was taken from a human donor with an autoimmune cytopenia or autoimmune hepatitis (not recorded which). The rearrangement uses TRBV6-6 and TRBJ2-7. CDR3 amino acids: CASSAAYEQYF.